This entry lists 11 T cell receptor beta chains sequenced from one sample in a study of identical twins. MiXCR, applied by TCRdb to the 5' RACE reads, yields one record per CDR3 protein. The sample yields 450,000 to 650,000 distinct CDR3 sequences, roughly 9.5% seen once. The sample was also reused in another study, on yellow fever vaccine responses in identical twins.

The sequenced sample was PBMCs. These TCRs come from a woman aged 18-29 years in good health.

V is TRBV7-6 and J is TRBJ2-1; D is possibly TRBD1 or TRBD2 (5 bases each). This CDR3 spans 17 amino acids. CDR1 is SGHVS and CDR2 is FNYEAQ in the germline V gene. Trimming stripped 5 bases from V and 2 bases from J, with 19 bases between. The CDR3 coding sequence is TGTGCCAGCAGCCCCCGGGACGGGCCAAATACCTACAATGAGCAGTTCTTC. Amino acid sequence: CASSPRDGPNTYNEQFF.

The CDR3 protein is CASRNRVAAFF. The CDR3 bases are TGTGCCAGCAGGAACAGGGTCGCAGCTTTCTTT. The chain joins TRBV12-3 or TRBV12-4 to TRBJ1-1, with D possibly TRBD1 on 6 matching bases. The length of the CDR3 is 11 residues. Trimming cost V 6 bases and J 10 bases, with 12 bases left between them.

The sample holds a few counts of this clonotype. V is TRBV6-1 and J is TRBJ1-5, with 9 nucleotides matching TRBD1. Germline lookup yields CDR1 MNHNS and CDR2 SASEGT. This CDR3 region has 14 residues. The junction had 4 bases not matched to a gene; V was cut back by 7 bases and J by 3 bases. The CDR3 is CASITGGFNQPQHF. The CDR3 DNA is TGTGCCAGCATCACAGGGGGCTTCAATCAGCCCCAGCATTTT.

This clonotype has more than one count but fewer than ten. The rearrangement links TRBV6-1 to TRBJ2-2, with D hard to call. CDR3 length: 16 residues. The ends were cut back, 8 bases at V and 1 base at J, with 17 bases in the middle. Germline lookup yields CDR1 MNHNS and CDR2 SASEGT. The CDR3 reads CASGPPLGLNTGELFF. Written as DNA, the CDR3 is TGTGCCAGCGGTCCCCCACTGGGCTTGAACACCGGGGAGCTGTTTTTT.

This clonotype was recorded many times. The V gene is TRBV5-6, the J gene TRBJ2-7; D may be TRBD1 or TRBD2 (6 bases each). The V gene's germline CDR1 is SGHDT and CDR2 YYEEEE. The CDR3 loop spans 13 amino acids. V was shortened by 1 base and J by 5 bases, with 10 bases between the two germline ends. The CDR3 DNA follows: TGTGCCAGCAGCTTGATAGGGGGGAACGAGCAGTACTTC. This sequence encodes CASSLIGGNEQYF. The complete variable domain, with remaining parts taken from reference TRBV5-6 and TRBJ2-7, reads DAGVTQSPTHLIKTRGQQVTLRCSPKSGHDTVSWYQQALGQGPQFIFQYYEEEERQRGNFPDRFSGHQFPNYSSELNVNALLLGDSALYLCASSLIGGNEQYFGPGTRLTVT.

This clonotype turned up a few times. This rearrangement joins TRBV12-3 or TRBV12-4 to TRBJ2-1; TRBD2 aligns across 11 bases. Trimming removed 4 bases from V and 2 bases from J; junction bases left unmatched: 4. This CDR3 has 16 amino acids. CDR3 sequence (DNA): TGTGCCAGCAGTTCCGTAGCGGGGGGGCCCTACAATGAGCAGTTCTTC. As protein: CASSSVAGGPYNEQFF.

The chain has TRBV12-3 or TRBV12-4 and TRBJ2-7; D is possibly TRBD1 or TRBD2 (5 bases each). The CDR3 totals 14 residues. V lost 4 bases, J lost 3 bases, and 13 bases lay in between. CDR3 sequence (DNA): TGTGCCAGCAGTTCCGCAGGGAGACGCTACGAGCAGTACTTC. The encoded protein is CASSSAGRRYEQYF.

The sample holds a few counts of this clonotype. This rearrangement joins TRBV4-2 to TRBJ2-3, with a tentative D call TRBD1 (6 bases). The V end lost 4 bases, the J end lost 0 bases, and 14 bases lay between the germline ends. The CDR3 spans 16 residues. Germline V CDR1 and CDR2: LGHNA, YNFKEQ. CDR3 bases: TGTGCCAGCAGCCCAGGAGGCAGGGGCAGCACAGATACGCAGTATTTT. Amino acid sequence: CASSPGGRGSTDTQYF.

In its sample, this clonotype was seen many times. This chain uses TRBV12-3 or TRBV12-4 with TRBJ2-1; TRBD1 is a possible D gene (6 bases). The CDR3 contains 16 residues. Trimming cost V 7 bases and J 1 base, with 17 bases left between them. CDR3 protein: CASTEEGVPSYNEQFF. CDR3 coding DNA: TGTGCCAGCACGGAAGAGGGGGTCCCTTCCTACAATGAGCAGTTCTTC.

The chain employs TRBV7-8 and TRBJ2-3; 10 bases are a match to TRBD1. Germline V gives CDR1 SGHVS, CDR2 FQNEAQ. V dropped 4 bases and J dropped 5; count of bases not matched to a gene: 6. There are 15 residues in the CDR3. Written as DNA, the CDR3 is TGTGCCAGCAGCTCTAGACAGGGGGCCGGAGATACGCAGTATTTT. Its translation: CASSSRQGAGDTQYF.

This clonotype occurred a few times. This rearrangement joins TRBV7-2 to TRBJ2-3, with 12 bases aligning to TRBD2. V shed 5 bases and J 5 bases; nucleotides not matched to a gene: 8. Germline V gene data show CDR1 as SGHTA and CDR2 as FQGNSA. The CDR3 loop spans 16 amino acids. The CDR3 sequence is CASSARTSGTKDTQYF. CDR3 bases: TGTGCCAGCAGCGCTCGGACTAGCGGGACGAAAGATACGCAGTATTTT.